Shown below are 19 T cell receptor beta chains from a single sample sequenced in a study of cytomegalovirus exposure and HLA in healthy donors (dated by TCRdb to about 2017). The library was made by the immunoSEQ multiplex PCR assay. For the multiplex PCR, a mixture combining 60 forward primers for TCR Vbeta segments and 13 reverse primers for TCR Jbeta segments was used. Here the immuneACCESS table is served through TCRdb, limited to in-frame sequences with V and J called. Missing clones are a known gap in these copies; in checked studies unresolved V genes cover under half, and the rest lacks a known reason. This sample holds fewer than 120,000 clones; 65% to 80% were observed only once. The ten biggest clones cover less than 3% of the sample. Sequenced material: PBMCs. The origin of the receptors is a woman in her sixties in good health and CMV-seropositive.

In this sample, this clone turned up once. The chain combines TRBV5-6 with TRBJ1-2; the D gene is possibly TRBD1 (5 bases). Germline CDR1 and CDR2: SGHDT and YYEEEE. CDR3 length: 16 amino acids. Trimming pared 0 bases from V and 1 base from J, leaving 13 bases between. CDR3 nucleotides: TGTGCCAGCAGCTTGGGTGCAGGGACTTATAACTATGGCTACACCTTC. Protein: CASSLGAGTYNYGYTF.

The chain recombines TRBV5-4 with TRBJ1-2; tentatively, D is TRBD1 (5 bases). The V and J ends lost 2 bases and 5 bases respectively, with 16 bases between them. CDR1 and CDR2 (germline): SGHNT, YYREEE (reference sequence). The CDR3 totals 15 residues. CDR3 loop: CASSFFAGTSYGYTF. DNA for the CDR3: TGTGCCAGCAGCTTTTTTGCCGGGACTTCTTATGGCTACACCTTC.

In DNA, the CDR3 is TGTGCCAGCAGCTTAGGCCGGGACAGAAAAAATGGCTACACCTTC. As protein: CASSLGRDRKNGYTF. This chain connects TRBV13 to TRBJ1-2; TRBD1 matches at 7 bases. The V and J ends lost 0 bases and 6 bases, in that order; junction bases with no gene match: 7. CDR3 size: 15 residues. From germline, CDR1 is PRHDT and CDR2 FYEKMQ (reference sequence).

With respect to this clone: This same CDR3 is encoded by further DNA sequences in the sample. The V call is TRBV9, the J call TRBJ1-1, with no clear D. Trimming cost V 0 bases and J 4 bases, with 10 bases left between them. The CDR3 is 14 residues long. Germline V CDR1 and CDR2: SGDLS, YYNGEE. The CDR3 DNA sequence: TGTGCCAGCAGCGTAGATTCAGGTGGCACTGAAGCTTTCTTT. Translation: CASSVDSGGTEAFF.

This chain uses TRBV5-4 with TRBJ2-7; 9 nucleotides align to TRBD1. V was pared by 6 bases and J by 1 base, with 8 bases of the junction left unmatched. The CDR3 sequence is 15 residues long. Germline-derived CDR1 and CDR2 are SGHNT and YYREEE (reference sequence). In nucleotides, the CDR3 is TGTGCCAGCACCAAAAACAGGGGGCGATCCTACGAGCAGTACTTC. Its translation: CASTKNRGRSYEQYF.

This chain links TRBV27 with TRBJ2-2; 8 bases map to TRBD1. The junction had 10 bases not matched to a gene; V was cut back by 5 bases and J by 5 bases. The CDR3 has 16 residues. Germline loops: CDR1 MNHEY, CDR2 SMNVEV (reference sequence). CDR3 sequence (DNA): TGTGCCAGCAGTACCCCGACAGGGGTAGGGACCGGGGAGCTGTTTTTT. This codes for CASSTPTGVGTGELFF.

The chain employs TRBV7-3 and TRBJ2-7, with 8 bases matching TRBD1. Germline V gene data show CDR1 as SGHTA and CDR2 as FQGTGA. The CDR3 consists of 15 residues. V trimming: 5 bases; J trimming: 1 base; junction bases outside the gene matches: 7. The CDR3 protein is CASSPGQGLSYEQYF. DNA of the CDR3: TGTGCCAGCAGCCCCGGACAGGGCCTATCCTACGAGCAGTACTTC.

This clone has a single count. CDR3 amino acids: CASSEERLAGGPPMGGQFF. The CDR3 DNA reads TGTGCCAGCAGTGAAGAGAGACTAGCGGGAGGCCCCCCCATGGGTGGGCAGTTCTTC. This rearrangement joins TRBV6-4 to TRBJ2-1, with 13 bases fitting TRBD2. V lost 3 bases to trimming and J lost 12 bases; unmatched junction nucleotides: 20. Looked up from germline, CDR1 is MRHNA and CDR2 is SNTAGT. This CDR3 is built from 19 residues.

The rearrangement joins TRBV9 to TRBJ2-3, with D perhaps matching TRBD2 (6 bases). The V gene's germline CDR1 is SGDLS and CDR2 YYNGEE. The ends were cut back, 2 bases at V and 2 bases at J, with 12 bases in the middle. This CDR3 contains 15 residues. Here the CDR3 reads CASSVRGLITDTQYF. The DNA for the CDR3 is TGTGCCAGCAGCGTGAGAGGACTAATCACAGATACGCAGTATTTT.

The rearrangement uses TRBV19 and TRBJ1-5, with 8 bases that match TRBD1. The CDR3 is 15 amino acids. V lost 5 bases to trimming and J lost 7 bases; unmatched junction nucleotides: 10. The germline V gene has CDR1 LNHDA and CDR2 SQIVND (reference sequence). CDR3 residues: CASSVTQGAPQPQHF. As DNA, the CDR3 is TGTGCCAGTAGTGTTACCCAGGGGGCTCCCCAGCCCCAGCATTTT.

CDR3 sequence (DNA): TGTGCCAGCAGCCAAGAAGCGGGAGGGCCCCACTACGAGCAGTACTTC. This sequence encodes CASSQEAGGPHYEQYF. The chain employs TRBV4-2 and TRBJ2-7, with 10 bases aligning to TRBD2. CDR3 length: 16 residues. Germline V CDR1 and CDR2: LGHNA, YNFKEQ. V dropped 0 bases and J dropped 3; count of bases not matched to a gene: 5.

The chain has TRBV6-5 and TRBJ2-5; D not resolved. Germline CDR1 MNHEY, CDR2 SVGAGI. The CDR3 covers 14 residues. The V and J ends lost 0 bases and 5 bases respectively, with 10 bases between them. The CDR3 nucleotides are TGTGCCAGCAGTTACTCGATTGGTCGGGAGACCCAGTACTTC. Translating it yields CASSYSIGRETQYF.

This clone occurred once. The chain employs TRBV13 and TRBJ2-2; 13 bases are shared with TRBD2. The V segment lost 6 bases and the J segment 6 bases; nucleotides outside the gene matches: 4. There are 15 residues in the CDR3. The germline V gene encodes CDR1 PRHDT and CDR2 FYEKMQ (reference sequence). The CDR3 reads CASSRTSGRSGELFF. CDR3 DNA sequence: TGTGCCAGCAGTCGGACTAGCGGGAGATCCGGGGAGCTGTTTTTT.

The gene calls are TRBV7-9 and TRBJ2-5; TRBD1 matches 7 bases. CDR1 is SEHNR, CDR2 FQNEAQ, per germline (reference sequence). The junction had 2 bases not matched to a gene; V was cut back by 1 base and J by 0 bases. CDR3 length equals 15 residues. The CDR3: CASSLGGGHQETQYF. CDR3 nucleotide sequence: TGTGCCAGCAGCTTAGGAGGGGGCCACCAAGAGACCCAGTACTTC.

This rearrangement joins TRBV19 to TRBJ1-3, with no clear D. CDR3 size: 14 residues. V lost 3 bases, J lost 5 bases, and 11 bases lay in between. Per the germline V gene, CDR1 is LNHDA and CDR2 is SQIVND (reference sequence). The chain's CDR3 is CASSITAGRNTIYF. CDR3 DNA sequence: TGTGCCAGTAGTATCACGGCAGGTAGAAACACCATATATTTT.

The chain employs TRBV25-1 and TRBJ2-7; 7 positions match TRBD1. The V gene end was trimmed by 11 bases and the J gene end by 4 bases; junction bases not matched to a gene: 11. Germline V gives CDR1 MGHDK, CDR2 SYGVNS. The CDR3 runs 13 residues. CDR3 sequence reads: CACARDSGYEQYF. The CDR3 coding sequence is TGTGCCTGCGCCCGGGACAGCGGTTACGAGCAGTACTTC.

The genes are TRBV4-2 and TRBJ1-5, with D unclear. The CDR3 consists of 14 residues. Trimming stripped 2 bases from V and 1 base from J, with 6 bases between. Germline loops: CDR1 LGHNA, CDR2 YNFKEQ. CDR3 sequence (DNA): TGTGCCAGCAGCCAATACACAAGCAATCAGCCCCAGCATTTT. It is translated as CASSQYTSNQPQHF.

The CDR3 loop reads CASSLEEGATQYF. Written as DNA, the CDR3 is TGTGCCAGCAGCTTAGAGGAGGGGGCGACCCAGTACTTC. The V call is TRBV7-8, the J call TRBJ2-5, with D perhaps matching TRBD1 (7 bases). The germline V gene has CDR1 SGHVS and CDR2 FQNEAQ. V gave up 1 base and J gave up 7 bases, with 10 bases separating them. The CDR3 has 13 residues.

J is TRBJ1-1 and V is TRBV5-1; 7 nucleotides match TRBD1. The junction had 6 bases not matched to a gene; V was cut back by 4 bases and J by 0 bases. Germline V gene sequence: CDR1 SGHRS, CDR2 YFSETQ. The CDR3 has 15 residues. The CDR3 region is CASSGKQGLNTEAFF. DNA of the CDR3: TGCGCCAGCAGCGGGAAACAGGGGCTGAACACTGAAGCTTTCTTT.